The 7 T cell receptor beta chains presented below share a single source sample, sequenced in a study of shared clonotypes between healthy human individuals. Sequenced by immunoSEQ multiplex PCR; TCRdb stores in-frame clones only, minus some. This sample has about a million clones, with approximately 80% found just once. The material sequenced was memory CD4+ T cells sorted from blood. The subset: CD45RA-negative fraction. These receptor sequences come from a young man in good health.

This rearrangement joins TRBV19 to TRBJ1-1, with TRBD1 as a possible D gene (5 bases). From germline, CDR1 is LNHDA and CDR2 SQIVND (reference sequence). CDR3 length equals 15 residues. Trimming took 4 bases from V and 4 from J, leaving 16 bases between them. The CDR3 nucleotides read TGTGCCAGTAGTAGTCTGGACCTCGGGGGCACTGAAGCTTTCTTT. Its translation is CASSSLDLGGTEAFF.

The chain carries TRBV27 and TRBJ2-3; D gene ambiguous. The CDR3 spans 16 residues. Germline CDR1 MNHEY, CDR2 SMNVEV (reference sequence). Trimming left V 1 base short and J 2 bases short, with 13 bases between. CDR3 nucleotides: TGTGCCAGCAGTTTATATCCTACGGGCCCCACAGATACGCAGTATTTT. Translation gives CASSLYPTGPTDTQYF.

This rearrangement joins TRBV6-1 to TRBJ2-3; D is unresolved. CDR3 size: 14 residues. Germline CDR1 MNHNS, CDR2 SASEGT. Trimming took 6 bases from V and 5 from J, leaving 15 bases between them. The CDR3 spells CASSARRLGDTQYF. CDR3 coding DNA: TGTGCCAGCAGCGCACGCCGTCTAGGAGATACGCAGTATTTT.

This clone was found a few times. The rearrangement uses TRBV18 and TRBJ1-1; D gene unclear. Germline V gives CDR1 KGHSH, CDR2 LQKENI. Trimming took 4 bases from V and 1 from J, leaving 13 bases between them. This CDR3 is 15 amino acids long. The DNA of the CDR3 is TGTGCCAGCTCACGAGATGAAACGGCGAACACTGAAGCTTTCTTT. Protein: CASSRDETANTEAFF.

Worth noting for this clone: A clone one base away is much larger, so this may be a read error. The chain carries TRBV7-2 and TRBJ1-2; 7 bases map to TRBD1. CDR1 SGHTA and CDR2 FQGNSA come from the germline V gene. This CDR3 region has 14 residues. V trimming: 5 bases; J trimming: 2 bases; junction bases outside the gene matches: 5. The chain's CDR3 is CASSPKTGNYGYTF. The DNA of the CDR3 is TGTGCCAGCAGCCCTAAGACAGGGAACTATGGCTACACCTTC.

V and J are TRBV6-1 and TRBJ1-5; tentative D call: TRBD1 (6 bases). There are 14 residues in the CDR3. V gave up 9 bases and J gave up 2 bases, with 14 bases separating them. CDR1 is MNHNS, CDR2 SASEGT, per germline. The CDR3 reads CASQGGTGNQPQHF. CDR3 nucleotide sequence: TGTGCCAGTCAAGGGGGGACGGGCAATCAGCCCCAGCATTTT.

This clone was seen once. V is TRBV7-2 and J is TRBJ2-7; TRBD1 is a possible D gene (5 bases). The germline CDR1 and CDR2 sequences are SGHTA and FQGNSA. This CDR3 is 15 amino acids long. V was shortened by 5 bases and J by 1 base, with 15 bases between the two germline ends. The CDR3 region is CASSPRRVGSYEQYF. The CDR3 DNA follows: TGTGCCAGCAGCCCCCGCAGGGTTGGATCCTACGAGCAGTACTTC.